This TCR beta chain emerged from a study of shared clonotypes between healthy human individuals. Overall study: Serving as donors were a couple of women and three men, whose ages spanned 18 to 49.

About this clone: Its antigen is not identified.

The germline CDR1 and CDR2 sequences are SGHTA and FQGNSA. The CDR3 loop spans 15 amino acids. Trimming cost V 1 base and J 2 bases, with 11 bases left between them. Generated by immunoSEQ multiplex PCR, the TCRdb table keeps only in-frame clones and is missing some. The sample has fewer than 3 million clones, 85% to 95% seen once. Study-level points and caveats: Among non-shared clonotypes, generation probabilities were lower than among those shared by all four donors. Sorted-subset sequencing was shown by rarefaction to be incomplete despite large depth.

The TCR originated in a man younger than 35 in good health. Some clones in this sample may be carry-over from other donors' samples. The V gene is TRBV7-2, the J gene TRBJ1-1; unclear D gene. Source material: naive CD4+ T cells from PBMCs. Sample subset: CD45RA+ positively selected. The CDR3: CASSLDVRSNTEAFF. CDR3 DNA: TGTGCCAGCAGCTTAGACGTTCGGAGTAACACTGAAGCTTTCTTT. The full variable domain, rest sourced from reference TRBV7-2 and TRBJ1-1, is GAGVSQSPSNKVTEKGKDVELRCDPISGHTALYWYRQSLGQGLEFLIYFQGNSAPDKSGLPSDRFSAERTGGSVSTLTIQRTQQEDSAVYLCASSLDVRSNTEAFFGQGTRLTVV.